Here is one T cell receptor beta chain with its context. During active infection, Seattle patients enrolled and were then monitored through disease. In the study's own analysis: By means of reference gene primer amplification, nucleated cell counts were estimated. The assay was immunoSEQ multiplex PCR, and TCRdb's table has in-frame clones only and misses some. V and J calls and clone size are as listed in that table; D and trimming were resolved from the DNA. The sample lists about 180,000 clones; about 81% were seen once. These data originate in a study of blood T cell repertoires in COVID-19. Study-level information: The samples span acute and convalescent COVID-19 from the United States, Italy and Spain. The cDNA or gDNA used as material had been derived from T cells, B-cell-depleted T cells, or PBMCs.

There are 17 residues in the CDR3. Germline V gives CDR1 SGHNT, CDR2 YYREEE (reference sequence). V lost 2 bases and J lost 6; bases outside the gene matches: 7. Sequenced: peripheral blood. This rearrangement joins TRBV5-4 to TRBJ2-1, with 14 nucleotides matching TRBD2. The TCR originated in a woman older than 75 with COVID-19, enrolled during active disease. CDR3 sequence: CASSFGTSGRASNEQFF. CDR3 in DNA: TGTGCCAGCAGCTTCGGGACTAGCGGGAGAGCCTCCAATGAGCAGTTCTTC.